The 15 T cell receptor beta chains in this list originate from one sample, sequenced in a study of blood T cells in healthy people across ages. The use of a sample-barcoded 5' primer and a J-beta primer mix characterized a second PCR of 7 to 11 cycles. TCRdb itself ran the 5' RACE reads through MiXCR, one entry per CDR3 protein. The sample contains roughly 1,800,000 distinct CDR3 sequences, just under 50% of which appear only once. The material sequenced was blood. These receptors were collected from a woman aged 40 to 50 in good health.

V is TRBV29-1 and J is TRBJ2-5; possibly TRBD1 for D (5 bases). The CDR3 is 13 amino acids. V lost 2 bases and J lost 5, with 12 bases in between. Germline CDR1 is SQVTM and CDR2 is ANQGSEA. The chain's CDR3 is CSVENRYRETQYF. The CDR3 DNA sequence: TGCAGCGTTGAAAATAGGTACAGGGAGACCCAGTACTTC.

The chain carries TRBV4-3 and TRBJ2-3; the D is unclear. The CDR3 runs 17 residues. Germline lookup yields CDR1 LGHNA and CDR2 YSLEER. V lost 0 bases and J 5 bases, leaving 18 bases between the germline ends. CDR3 region: CASSQDPGSGTQDTQYF. The CDR3 region has the DNA TGCGCCAGCAGCCAAGATCCCGGCTCGGGTACACAAGATACGCAGTATTTT.

The chain is built from TRBV7-9 and TRBJ1-2, with D perhaps matching TRBD1 (6 bases). The length of the CDR3 is 14 residues. The V end was cut by 2 bases, the J end by 5 bases, with 12 bases between. Germline V gene sequence: CDR1 SEHNR, CDR2 FQNEAQ (reference sequence). CDR3: CASSLRQEGYGYTF. The DNA of the CDR3 is TGTGCCAGCAGCTTACGACAGGAAGGTTATGGCTACACCTTC.

V is TRBV28 and J is TRBJ2-7; 7 bases align to TRBD2. The CDR3 has 15 amino acids. Germline trimming cut 3 bases from V and 3 bases from J; bases unmatched to any gene: 8. Germline V gene lookup returns CDR1 MDHEN and CDR2 SYDVKM. CDR3 in DNA: TGTGCCAGCAGTTTGATAGGGGCGGGGGTCTACGAGCAGTACTTC. This codes for CASSLIGAGVYEQYF. The entire variable domain, with the rest obtained from reference TRBV28 and TRBJ2-7, is as follows: DVKVTQSSRYLVKRTGEKVFLECVQDMDHENMFWYRQDPGLGLRLIYFSYDVKMKEKGDIPEGYSVSREKKERFSLILESASTNQTSMYLCASSLIGAGVYEQYFGPGTRLTVT.

The gene calls are TRBV10-2 and TRBJ2-1, with D maybe TRBD1 (6 bases). CDR3 length: 14 amino acids. V dropped 7 bases and J dropped 8 bases, with 18 bases sitting between them. Germline loops: CDR1 WSHSY, CDR2 SAAADI. This CDR3 is CASIMGARVYEQFF. The CDR3 DNA follows: TGCGCCAGCATTATGGGGGCTAGGGTCTATGAGCAGTTCTTC.

V usage is TRBV7-9 and J usage is TRBJ1-5; possible D gene TRBD1, 5 bases. From germline, CDR1 is SEHNR and CDR2 FQNEAQ (reference sequence). V dropped 4 bases and J dropped 7 bases, with 11 bases sitting between them. The CDR3 is made up of 13 amino acids. DNA of the CDR3: TGTGCCAGCAGCTACACAGGAGAACAGCCCCAGCATTTT. Amino acid sequence: CASSYTGEQPQHF.

The rearrangement links TRBV6-6 to TRBJ2-7; maybe TRBD1 (6 bases). Germline loops: CDR1 MNHNY, CDR2 SVGAGI (reference sequence). CDR3 size: 11 residues. The V gene lost 5 bases and the J gene lost 9 bases, with 11 bases spanning the gap. In DNA form, the CDR3 reads TGTGCCAGCAGTCCCGAAGGGGGGCAGTACTTC. It is translated as CASSPEGGQYF.

Worth noting for this clonotype: One junction end disagrees with the germline gene, perhaps due to a read error. This chain joins TRBV4-3 and TRBJ2-1; possibly TRBD2 for D (6 bases). This CDR3 comprises 15 residues. Germline lookup yields CDR1 LGHNA and CDR2 YSLEER. The CDR3 protein is CPSSALLIAENEQFF. CDR3 nucleotides: TGCCCCAGCAGCGCCCTACTAATAGCGGAAAATGAGCAGTTCTTC.

This clonotype occurred a few times. The gene calls are TRBV10-3 and TRBJ1-5, with TRBD1 identical over 8 bases. Germline trimming cut 4 bases from V and 2 bases from J; bases unmatched to any gene: 10. This CDR3 contains 17 residues. Germline V lookup: CDR1 ENHRY, CDR2 SYGVKD. The CDR3 DNA sequence: TGTGCCATCAGTGCCGGCGACAGGGGAGGGGGCAATCAGCCCCAGCATTTT. It specifies CAISAGDRGGGNQPQHF.

V gene TRBV29-1 combines with J gene TRBJ1-2; D gene ambiguous. CDR3 length: 10 amino acids. Looked up from germline, CDR1 is SQVTM and CDR2 is ANQGSEA. The V end lost 6 bases, the J end lost 8 bases, and 10 bases lay between the germline ends. CDR3 sequence reads: CSVNIEGYTF. CDR3 nucleotides: TGCAGCGTAAATATAGAGGGCTACACCTTC.

There are a few counts of this clonotype. The chain has TRBV7-2 and TRBJ2-5, with a possible D match to TRBD1 (5 bases). CDR1 is SGHTA and CDR2 is FQGNSA in the germline V gene. CDR3 length: 14 amino acids. The V gene lost 3 bases and the J gene lost 5 bases, with 13 bases spanning the gap. The CDR3 protein is CASSFQGVRETQYF. CDR3 nucleotides: TGTGCCAGCAGCTTTCAAGGGGTGAGGGAGACCCAGTACTTC.

On this clonotype itself: This may come from a read error, since a much larger clone is one base off. The gene calls are TRBV15 and TRBJ2-3, with 7 positions matching TRBD2. The CDR3 runs to 16 residues. V trimming: 5 bases; J trimming: 4 bases; junction bases outside the gene matches: 12. Germline-derived CDR1 and CDR2 are LNHNV and YYDKDF (reference sequence). The CDR3 protein is CATSEGLVGKADTQYF. CDR3 sequence (DNA): TGTGCCACCAGCGAAGGACTAGTGGGGAAAGCAGATACGCAGTATTTT. Combining the CDR3 with reference TRBV15 and TRBJ2-3 gives the whole variable domain DAMVIQNPRYQVTQFGKPVTLSCSQTLNHNVMYWYQQKSSQAPKLLFHYYDKDFNNEADTPDNFQSRRPNTSFCFLDIRSPGLGDTAMYLCATSEGLVGKADTQYFGPGTRLTVL.

Only a few counts were recorded for this clonotype. The V gene is TRBV20-1, the J gene TRBJ2-5, with D maybe TRBD2 (5 bases). The CDR3 has 18 amino acids. V gave up 5 bases and J gave up 4 bases, with 29 bases separating them. CDR1 DFQATT and CDR2 SNEGSKA come from the germline V gene (reference sequence). The chain's CDR3 is CSADPSWLGKGKGETQYF. The CDR3 region has the DNA TGCAGTGCTGACCCTAGCTGGCTTGGTAAAGGGAAGGGAGAGACCCAGTACTTC.

The J gene is TRBJ1-1, the V gene TRBV4-3; maybe TRBD1 (5 bases). The CDR3 runs to 14 residues. V lost 5 bases and J lost 8, with 18 bases in between. Per germline, CDR1 LGHNA and CDR2 YSLEER. The DNA for the CDR3 is TGCGCCAGCAGCGGCGGGAGGGGATCTTGCGAAGCTTTCTTT. Translated: CASSGGRGSCEAFF.

J is TRBJ2-7 and V is TRBV6-1, with a possible D match to TRBD2 (6 bases). The germline V gene has CDR1 MNHNS and CDR2 SASEGT. Trimming cost V 8 bases and J 3 bases, with 17 bases left between them. The CDR3 totals 14 residues. CDR3 coding DNA: TGTGCCAGCGGACTACCGGGACGGCTCTACGAGCAGTACTTC. This translates into CASGLPGRLYEQYF.